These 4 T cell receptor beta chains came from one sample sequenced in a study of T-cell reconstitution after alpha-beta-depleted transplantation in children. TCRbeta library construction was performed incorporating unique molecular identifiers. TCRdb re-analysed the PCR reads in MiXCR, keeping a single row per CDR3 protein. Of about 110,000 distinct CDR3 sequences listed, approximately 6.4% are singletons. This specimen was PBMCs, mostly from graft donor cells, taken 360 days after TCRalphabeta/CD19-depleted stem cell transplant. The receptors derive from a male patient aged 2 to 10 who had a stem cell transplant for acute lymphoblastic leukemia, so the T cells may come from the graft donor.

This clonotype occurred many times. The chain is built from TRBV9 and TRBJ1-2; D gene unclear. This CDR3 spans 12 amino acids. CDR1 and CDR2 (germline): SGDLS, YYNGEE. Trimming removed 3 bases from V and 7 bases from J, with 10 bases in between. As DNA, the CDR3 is TGTGCCAGCAGCGCTCTAATGGGTGGCTACACCTTC. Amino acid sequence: CASSALMGGYTF.

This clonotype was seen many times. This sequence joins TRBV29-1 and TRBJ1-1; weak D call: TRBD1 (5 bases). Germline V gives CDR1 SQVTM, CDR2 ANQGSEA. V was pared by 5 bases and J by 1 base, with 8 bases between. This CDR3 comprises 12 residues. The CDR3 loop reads CSVWDGNTEAFF. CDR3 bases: TGCAGCGTTTGGGACGGGAACACTGAAGCTTTCTTT.

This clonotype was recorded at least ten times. This CDR3 reads CASSRGGNTEAFF. The CDR3 DNA is TGTGCCAGCAGCCGGGGGGGGAACACTGAAGCTTTCTTT. The chain has TRBV4-2 and TRBJ1-1; tentative D call: TRBD1 (5 bases). This CDR3 is 13 amino acids long. Trimming took off 4 bases at V and 1 base at J, with 7 bases between the two ends. Per germline, CDR1 LGHNA and CDR2 YNFKEQ.

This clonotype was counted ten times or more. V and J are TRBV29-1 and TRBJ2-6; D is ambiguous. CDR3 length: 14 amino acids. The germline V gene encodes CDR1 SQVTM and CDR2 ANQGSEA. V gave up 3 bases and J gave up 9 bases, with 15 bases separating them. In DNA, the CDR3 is TGCAGCGTTGATAGTCTCTCTGGTGGCAACGTCCTGACTTTC. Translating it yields CSVDSLSGGNVLTF.